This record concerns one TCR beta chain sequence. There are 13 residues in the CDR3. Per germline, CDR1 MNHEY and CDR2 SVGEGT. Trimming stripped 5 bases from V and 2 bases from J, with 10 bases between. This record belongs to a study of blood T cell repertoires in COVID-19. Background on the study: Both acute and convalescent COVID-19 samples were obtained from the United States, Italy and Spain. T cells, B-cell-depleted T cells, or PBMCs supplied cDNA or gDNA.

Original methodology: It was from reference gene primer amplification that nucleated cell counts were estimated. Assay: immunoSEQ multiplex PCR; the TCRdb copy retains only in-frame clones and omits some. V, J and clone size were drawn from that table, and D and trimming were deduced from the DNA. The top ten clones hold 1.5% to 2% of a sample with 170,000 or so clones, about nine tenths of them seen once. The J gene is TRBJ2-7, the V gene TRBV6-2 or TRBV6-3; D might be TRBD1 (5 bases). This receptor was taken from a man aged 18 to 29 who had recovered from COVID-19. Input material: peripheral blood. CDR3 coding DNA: TGTGCCAGCAGTACCTCAGGGCCCTACGAGCAGTACTTC. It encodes CASSTSGPYEQYF.